Below, one T cell receptor (beta chain) is given with its context. Its binding antigen is unknown. Base-call qualities are not available, and no considerably larger clone is one nucleotide away. The CDR3 starts with the cysteine, ends with the phenylalanine, and has 15 residues. CDR3 DNA is the only sequence kept; it has 45 bases, read in frame from the first base. V loses 4 bases at its end and J loses 5 bases; junction bases beyond the gene matches: 8. Sequences PRHDT (CDR1) and FYEKMQ (CDR2) are obtained from the germline V gene (reference sequence). This record belongs to a study of T cell repertoires in cytomegalovirus infection (dated by TCRdb to 2018 to 2020). At the level of the whole study: The HLA type of each donor mattered for the analysis, because public TCR beta signatures pointed to carriage of CMV infection along with the matching HLA type. Overall study outcomes, separate from this receptor: In the ex vivo response, HLA-C-restricted CMV-specific TCR beta clonotypes were dominant, and in two of eight donors the single most frequent clonotype came from this HLA-C-restricted group. In both this cohort and an independent roughly 350-donor cohort, the cumulative frequency of public TCR beta family members distinguished carriers of CMV infection plus the relevant HLA type.

For sequencing, an Illumina HiSeq 1500 was employed. TCRdb trimmed the raw reads at Q25, called clones with MiXCR and kept productive beta chains. Each CDR3 protein appears once, grouped with its most common genes and DNA. Here the sample has 450,000 to 550,000 distinct CDR3 sequences; more than 15% occur a single time. The top ten clonotypes cover roughly a quarter of the sample. The sample consisted of CD8+ T cells from PBMCs. The V and J segments used are TRBV13 and TRBJ2-5, and 9 bases in between align with TRBD1. The receptor comes from a human donor in good health (CMV status not recorded). Some clones in this sample may be carry-over from other donors' samples. At the DNA level, the sequence is TGTGCCAGCAGCTCGCCGGACAGGGGATCGGAGACCCAGTACTTC. This yields the protein CASSSPDRGSETQYF. With the rest looked up from the reference TRBV13 and TRBJ2-5 genes rather than sequenced, the full variable domain is AAGVIQSPRHLIKEKRETATLKCYPIPRHDTVYWYQQGPGQDPQFLISFYEKMQSDKGSIPDRFSAQQFSDYHSELNMSSLELGDSALYFCASSSPDRGSETQYFGPGTRLLVL.